The sequence of this TCR beta chain was determined in a study of Graves' ophthalmopathy and Graves' hyperthyroidism. Overall study findings and caveats: At just over 70% sensitivity and approximately 72% specificity, the model predicted progression of the ophthalmopathy.

Researchers took RNA transcripts and amplified TCR beta CDR3 regions from them. Scientists carried out first-round RT-PCR using HTBI primers and then a second-round multiplex PCR. TCRdb reprocessed the multiplex PCR reads with MiXCR, giving one entry per CDR3 protein. The table records 500,000 to 700,000 distinct CDR3 sequences, about 40% of them present only once. The germline V gene encodes CDR1 MNHEY and CDR2 SVGAGI. CDR3 length equals 13 residues. Trimming stripped 5 bases from V and 4 bases from J, with 11 bases between. This clonotype was recorded many times. The antigen remains unidentified. The study recruited hyperthyroidism patients aged 18 to 65 who were newly diagnosed, under 2 months' duration. Reliance was placed on clinical symptoms, serum thyroxine, TRAb, thyroid ultrasound and orbital computed tomography for diagnosis.

This chain uses TRBV6-5 with TRBJ1-1; D remains ambiguous. This clonotype was obtained from an adult man with Graves' hyperthyroidism. The sequencing input was peripheral blood or thyroid tissue (not recorded which). This chain's CDR3 is CASSPSLSTEAFF. The CDR3 nucleotides are TGTGCCAGCAGTCCCTCCCTCAGCACTGAAGCTTTCTTT.